This T cell receptor (beta chain) derives from a study of shared clonotypes between healthy human individuals. Study-wide background: The plates for each donor numbered three CD4 naive, three CD4 memory, two CD8 naive and one CD8 memory. Study-level results: Read depth was anticipated to influence clonotype sharing among donors.

J lost 6 bases, V lost 4 bases, and 9 bases had no gene match. Germline-derived CDR1 and CDR2 are MGHDK and SYGVNS. CDR3 length: 14 residues. Original methodology: ImmunoSEQ output lacked quality scores and full-length reads, limiting matched filtering. Here immunoSEQ multiplex PCR was the method, and the copy in TCRdb shows in-frame clones only, minus some. V and J calls and clone size are as listed in that table; D and trimming were resolved from the DNA. Here the sample spans 450,000 to 700,000 clones, 95% to 96% being singletons. The naive CD8 subset, CD45RO-negative cells positively selected for CCR7, excluded terminally differentiated effector memory CD45RA+ cells. All donors were healthy HIV-negative adults lacking recent acute infections or vaccinations. With respect to this clone: What it binds is not known.

The TCR sequence derives from a woman in her 30s in good health. This rearrangement joins TRBV25-1 to TRBJ2-7; 7 bases align to TRBD1. Specimen: naive CD8+ T cells sorted from blood. The CDR3 region has the DNA TGTGCCAGCAGTGCGCAGGGGGACATCGGCGAGCAGTACTTC. Amino acids: CASSAQGDIGEQYF.